The 15 T cell receptor beta chains reported below all come from one sample, sequenced in a study of identical twins. One entry per CDR3 protein, called by TCRdb with MiXCR from the 5' RACE reads. The sample carries about 430,000 distinct CDR3 sequences, less than 20% recorded once. The sample taken for sequencing was naive T cells sorted from blood. The receptor set was obtained from a man between 50 and 59 years old in good health.

V gene TRBV6-5 combines with J gene TRBJ1-4; 9 positions match TRBD1. The CDR3 is made up of 15 amino acids. Germline loops: CDR1 MNHEY, CDR2 SVGAGI. V trimming: 4 bases; J trimming: 6 bases; junction bases outside the gene matches: 6. The CDR3 loop is CASSFSRDRDEKLFF. The CDR3 region has the DNA TGTGCCAGCAGTTTCTCTCGGGACAGGGATGAAAAACTGTTTTTT.

The chain links TRBV21-1 to TRBJ2-5; TRBD1 is the table's D call and was not checked against the DNA. TRBV21-1 is noted as a pseudogene. The CDR3 is 17 residues long. CDR3 amino acids: CASSKAQLQGRQETQYF. In DNA form, the CDR3 reads TGTGCCAGCAGCAAAGCGCAATTACAGGGACGCCAAGAGACCCAGTACTTC.

The table lists this clonotype with a few counts. Just one base apart from a much larger clone, this may be a read error. This chain uses TRBV20-1 with TRBJ2-7; D is undetermined. CDR1 is DFQATT, CDR2 SNEGSKA, per germline (reference sequence). The CDR3 runs 8 residues. The CDR3 DNA sequence: TGCAACCAACCCGAGCAGTACTTC. Its translation is CNQPEQYF.

This chain uses TRBV28 with TRBJ1-4; no definite D call. This CDR3 is built from 11 residues. From germline, CDR1 is MDHEN and CDR2 SYDVKM. V lost 2 bases, J lost 8 bases, and 3 bases lay in between. The CDR3 spells CASSLVEKLFF. CDR3 DNA sequence: TGTGCCAGCAGTTTAGTCGAAAAACTGTTTTTT.

The CDR3 region has the DNA TGTGCCAGCAGTTACTCCCAAATCCGTGCCGAGCAGTACTTC. Protein: CASSYSQIRAEQYF. The chain couples TRBV6-2 or TRBV6-3 to TRBJ2-7; D remains unclear. Germline assignment: CDR1 MNHEY and CDR2 SVGEGT. V lost 0 bases and J 6 bases, leaving 12 bases between the germline ends. This CDR3 is 14 amino acids long.

This clonotype was detected ten times or more. This rearrangement joins TRBV7-2 to TRBJ2-1, with a possible D match to TRBD2 (5 bases). Germline V gene data show CDR1 as SGHTA and CDR2 as FQGNSA. V lost 0 bases to trimming and J lost 5 bases, with 11 bases between them. The CDR3 has 15 residues. The CDR3: CASSLAWTYHNEQFF. DNA for the CDR3: TGTGCCAGCAGCTTAGCGTGGACTTACCACAATGAGCAGTTCTTC.

This clonotype appeared a single time. This could be a read error, since a much larger clone is one nucleotide away. The chain joins TRBV5-1 to TRBJ1-2, with D possibly matching TRBD1 (6 bases). CDR1 and CDR2 (germline): SGHRS, YFSETQ. The CDR3 has 13 amino acids. In nucleotides, the CDR3 is TGCTCCAGCAGCTTGGAACAGGGCAAAGGCTACACCTTC. Its translation: CSSSLEQGKGYTF.

The CDR3 region has the DNA TGTGCCAGCAGCTTAGGGCAGCACCAAGAGACCCAGTACTTC. This sequence encodes CASSLGQHQETQYF. V is TRBV11-2 and J is TRBJ2-5; D is undetermined. The V and J ends lost 1 base and 0 bases respectively, with 6 bases between them. The CDR3 covers 14 residues. Germline V gives CDR1 SGHAT, CDR2 FQNNGV.

This chain connects TRBV10-3 to TRBJ2-3, with a possible D match to TRBD1 (5 bases). Germline CDR1 reads ENHRY; CDR2 reads SYGVKD. Trimming cost V 4 bases and J 2 bases, with 16 bases left between them. The length of the CDR3 is 16 residues. The CDR3 protein is CAISAWTDTDTDTQYF. For the CDR3, the DNA is TGTGCCATCAGTGCATGGACGGACACGGACACAGATACGCAGTATTTT.

This clonotype has a handful of counts. The rearrangement uses TRBV6-1 and TRBJ2-1, with 11 bases lining up with TRBD2. CDR1 MNHNS and CDR2 SASEGT come from the germline V gene. The trim removed 7 bases at V and 7 bases at J, leaving 9 bases unmatched. The CDR3 length is 15 residues. The CDR3 region is CASKKASGGRNEQFF. CDR3 in DNA: TGTGCCAGCAAAAAGGCTAGCGGGGGGAGGAATGAGCAGTTCTTC.

This clonotype was picked up a small number of times. The J gene is TRBJ2-1, the V gene TRBV7-6; D not certain. V was clipped by 1 base and J by 9 bases, with 4 bases between them. There are 11 residues in the CDR3. The germline CDR1 and CDR2 sequences are SGHVS and FNYEAQ. This chain's CDR3 is CASSLDTEQFF. CDR3 nucleotide sequence: TGTGCCAGCAGCTTAGACACTGAGCAGTTCTTC.

This clonotype was seen more than once but under ten times. This rearrangement joins TRBV10-3 to TRBJ2-1, with 9 positions matching TRBD2. With V trimmed by 1 base and J by 6 bases, 13 bases remained unmatched. Germline CDR1 ENHRY, CDR2 SYGVKD. The CDR3 runs to 18 residues. The CDR3 nucleotides read TGTGCCATCAGTGAGTTCTGGGAAGGGACTAGCTTCTCCAATGAGCAGTTCTTC. Its protein product is CAISEFWEGTSFSNEQFF.

This clonotype has just a few counts. The chain uses TRBV12-3 or TRBV12-4 and TRBJ2-1; TRBD2 aligns across 15 bases. Losses at the gene ends were 1 base for V and 7 bases for J; bases not matched to a gene: 8. This CDR3 contains 18 residues. The CDR3 protein is CASSLGTSGRASWNEQFF. DNA for the CDR3: TGTGCCAGCAGTTTAGGGACTAGCGGGAGGGCCTCGTGGAATGAGCAGTTCTTC.

The chain recombines TRBV25-1 with TRBJ2-3; D is undetermined. V was trimmed by 3 bases and J by 6 bases, leaving 13 bases between them. The CDR3 is 14 residues long. Germline loops: CDR1 MGHDK, CDR2 SYGVNS. CDR3 DNA: TGTGCCAGCAGTGAGTGGTTTAACCGGGATACGCAGTATTTT. It specifies CASSEWFNRDTQYF.

The table lists this clonotype with many counts. This rearrangement joins TRBV5-5 to TRBJ2-1, with 14 nucleotides matching TRBD2. The germline gives CDR1 SGHKS, CDR2 YYEKEE (reference sequence). The CDR3 totals 17 residues. The V segment lost 4 bases and the J segment 7 bases; nucleotides outside the gene matches: 10. CDR3 amino acids: CASSPGLAGVRPNEQFF. In DNA, the CDR3 is TGTGCCAGCAGCCCGGGACTAGCGGGAGTTCGGCCTAATGAGCAGTTCTTC.